The 26 T cell receptor beta chains reported below all come from one sample, sequenced in a study of blood T cell repertoires in COVID-19. Libraries were prepared by immunoSEQ multiplex PCR; TCRdb keeps only in-frame clonotypes and omits some of them. The sample lists roughly 700,000 clones, around 90% occurring once. Sequencing was performed on peripheral blood. Receptor source: a young woman with acute or convalescent COVID-19.

The gene calls are TRBV3-1 (or the pseudogene TRBV3-2) and TRBJ2-1; D perhaps matches TRBD2 (6 bases). Germline assignment: CDR1 LGHDT and CDR2 YNNKEL (reference sequence). This CDR3 is built from 13 residues. V dropped 5 bases and J dropped 12 bases, with 17 bases sitting between them. CDR3: CASSGRTVGGQFF. DNA for the CDR3: TGTGCCAGCAGCGGAAGGACCGTGGGAGGGCAGTTCTTC.

The chain joins TRBV11-1 to TRBJ1-6; TRBD1 might be the D (6 bases). The CDR3 loop spans 14 amino acids. V was cut by 3 bases and J by 9 bases, with 12 bases left in between. Germline CDR1 is SGHAT and CDR2 is FQDESV (reference sequence). CDR3 amino acids: CASSLRGPGSPLHF. CDR3 bases: TGTGCCAGCAGCTTGCGGGGGCCCGGTTCACCCCTCCACTTT.

This clone was picked up one time. The chain joins TRBV3-1 (or the pseudogene TRBV3-2) to TRBJ1-2, with 7 bases matching TRBD1. The V and J ends lost 4 bases and 4 bases, in that order; junction bases with no gene match: 6. The CDR3 is 14 residues long. CDR1 is LGHDT and CDR2 is YNNKEL in the germline V gene (reference sequence). The CDR3 region has the DNA TGTGCCAGCAGCCTTCGGACAGGCCTCTATGGCTACACCTTC. This translates into CASSLRTGLYGYTF.

The genes are TRBV19 and TRBJ2-3; D is unclear. V was shortened by 1 base and J by 2 bases, with 10 bases between the two germline ends. This CDR3 contains 15 residues. The V gene's germline CDR1 is LNHDA and CDR2 SQIVND (reference sequence). In DNA, the CDR3 is TGTGCCAGTAGTATAGGACTTCTGACCACAGATACGCAGTATTTT. Translation gives CASSIGLLTTDTQYF.

On this clone: A read error may account for a junction end that differs from germline. The V gene is TRBV7-9, the J gene TRBJ1-6, with D perhaps matching TRBD1 (6 bases). Germline V gene sequence: CDR1 SEHNR, CDR2 FQNEAQ (reference sequence). The CDR3 extends over 15 amino acids. Here the CDR3 reads CASSSTGTPNSPLHF. CDR3 in DNA: TGTGCCAGCAGCTCGACAGGTACACCTAATTCGCCCCTCCACTTT.

The J gene is TRBJ1-1, the V gene TRBV27; D is uncertain. CDR3 length equals 14 residues. Trimming cost V 6 bases and J 1 base, with 12 bases left between them. Germline CDR1 and CDR2: MNHEY and SMNVEV (reference sequence). CDR3 DNA: TGTGCCAGCAGCCCCCCCGCAGAGAACACTGAAGCTTTCTTT. Its protein product is CASSPPAENTEAFF.

This clone showed up just a few times. The V and J genes are TRBV7-2 and TRBJ1-1; TRBD1 agrees at 7 bases. CDR1 and CDR2 (germline): SGHTA, FQGNSA. This CDR3 has 15 residues. J gave up 1 base and V 5 bases, and 7 bases lay outside the gene matches. The CDR3 DNA sequence: TGTGCCAGCAGCCCGTTACAGGGGAGGAACACTGAAGCTTTCTTT. Protein sequence: CASSPLQGRNTEAFF.

The gene calls are TRBV19 and TRBJ2-7; D is uncertain. This CDR3 contains 15 residues. CDR1 and CDR2 (germline): LNHDA, SQIVND (reference sequence). The V end lost 5 bases, the J end lost 0 bases, and 14 bases lay between the germline ends. The CDR3 sequence: CASSVSDSSSYEQYF. The CDR3 region has the DNA TGTGCCAGTAGTGTTTCAGACTCAAGCTCCTACGAGCAGTACTTC. Full variable domain (remainder filled in from reference TRBV19 and TRBJ2-7): DGGITQSPKYLFRKEGQNVTLSCEQNLNHDAMYWYRQDPGQGLRLIYYSQIVNDFQKGDIAEGYSVSREKKESFPLTVTSAQKNPTAFYLCASSVSDSSSYEQYFGPGTRLTVT.

CDR3 sequence (DNA): TGCGCCAGCAGCTTGGTGGGCAGGGAGGGAGGCTACACCTTC. Amino acid sequence: CASSLVGREGGYTF. The gene calls are TRBV5-1 and TRBJ1-2; possible D gene TRBD1, 5 bases. The germline V and J ends were trimmed by 0 bases and 8 bases, with 14 bases remaining between them. Germline values: CDR1 SGHRS, CDR2 YFSETQ. There are 14 residues in the CDR3.

The chain combines TRBV2 with TRBJ1-2, with TRBD1 as a possible D gene (6 bases). V lost 1 base and J lost 3, with 6 bases in between. Germline lookup yields CDR1 SNHLY and CDR2 FYNNEI. CDR3 length: 13 amino acids. The CDR3 region has the DNA TGTGCCAGCAGTGAAGACAGGGACTATGGCTACACCTTC. Translated: CASSEDRDYGYTF.

The chain joins TRBV6-5 to TRBJ1-3; a weak D match, TRBD1 (5 bases). The germline gives CDR1 MNHEY, CDR2 SVGAGI. With 8 bases removed from V and 3 bases from J, the gap between germline ends came to 14 bases. The CDR3 is 14 amino acids. In nucleotides, the CDR3 is TGTGCCAGCGGGCCTGCGGGGGTTGGAAACACCATATATTTT. Translated: CASGPAGVGNTIYF.

This chain uses TRBV7-3 with TRBJ2-1; 10 bases are shared with TRBD1. This CDR3 has 17 amino acids. Germline CDR1 and CDR2: SGHTA and FQGTGA. V lost 1 base and J lost 6; bases outside the gene matches: 9. DNA of the CDR3: TGTGCCAGCAGCTTAATCCCGGGACAGGGGACCTCCAATGAGCAGTTCTTC. Its protein is CASSLIPGQGTSNEQFF.

The chain employs TRBV29-1 and TRBJ1-1; D call uncertain. This CDR3 spans 14 amino acids. Trimming cost V 0 bases and J 2 bases, with 10 bases left between them. Germline CDR1 reads SQVTM; CDR2 reads ANQGSEA. CDR3 nucleotide sequence: TGCAGCGTTGAAGAAGGACGGACTAACACTGAAGCTTTCTTT. As protein: CSVEEGRTNTEAFF.

The CDR3 loop reads CASSGGGRSSYNEQFF. DNA for the CDR3: TGTGCCAGCAGCGGGGGAGGTCGAAGCTCCTACAATGAGCAGTTCTTC. This chain joins TRBV5-4 and TRBJ2-1; a weak D match, TRBD2 (6 bases). Trimming cost V 4 bases and J 0 bases, with 14 bases left between them. CDR3 size: 16 residues. Germline-derived CDR1 and CDR2 are SGHNT and YYREEE (reference sequence).

This chain joins TRBV7-9 and TRBJ2-1; D perhaps matches TRBD1 (5 bases). CDR3 length equals 13 residues. Per germline, CDR1 SEHNR and CDR2 FQNEAQ (reference sequence). The V and J ends lost 0 bases and 7 bases respectively, with 7 bases between them. The CDR3 nucleotides read TGTGCCAGCAGCTTAGCAAGGGGAAATGAGCAGTTCTTC. Its protein product is CASSLARGNEQFF.

This chain uses TRBV12-3 or TRBV12-4 with TRBJ2-5; the D is unclear. The CDR3 covers 12 residues. Trimming took 5 bases from V and 3 from J, leaving 7 bases between them. The CDR3 DNA reads as TGTGCCAGCAGTCCAGATGAAGAGACCCAGTACTTC. Encoded protein: CASSPDEETQYF.

This rearrangement joins TRBV6-5 to TRBJ1-4, with D hard to call. The germline CDR1 and CDR2 sequences are MNHEY and SVGAGI. V was trimmed by 6 bases and J by 7 bases, leaving 18 bases between them. The length of the CDR3 is 15 residues. CDR3 nucleotides: TGTGCCAGCAGATTCGACACGGAGGAGAGTGAAAAACTGTTTTTT. Encoded protein: CASRFDTEESEKLFF.

The V and J genes are TRBV6-6 and TRBJ1-1, with D unresolved. CDR3 length: 13 amino acids. Germline CDR1 and CDR2: MNHNY and SVGAGI (reference sequence). V shed 4 bases and J shed 1 base, with 7 bases lying between them. CDR3 bases: TGTGCCAGCAGTTCCGGAGAGAACACTGAAGCTTTCTTT. It translates to CASSSGENTEAFF.

The rearrangement links TRBV14 to TRBJ1-5; 7 bases agree with TRBD1. The CDR3 is 14 residues long. The J segment lost 5 bases and the V segment lost 3 bases, leaving 4 bases of the junction unmatched. CDR1 SGHDN and CDR2 FVKESK come from the germline V gene. In DNA, the CDR3 is TGTGCCAGCAGCCATGGAGGGGGCGATCAGCCCCAGCATTTT. It yields the protein CASSHGGGDQPQHF.

This sequence joins TRBV4-3 and TRBJ1-1; 10 bases are a match to TRBD1. V was clipped by 2 bases and J by 1 base; unmatched bases: 4. Germline CDR1 is LGHNA and CDR2 is YSLEER. The CDR3 totals 16 residues. The CDR3, as DNA: TGCGCCAGCAGCCAACCTCGGGACAGGGGGAACACTGAAGCTTTCTTT. This translates into CASSQPRDRGNTEAFF.

The chain joins TRBV12-3 or TRBV12-4 to TRBJ1-2, with D perhaps TRBD1 (6 bases). V was trimmed by 7 bases and J by 2 bases, leaving 11 bases between them. The CDR3 loop spans 13 amino acids. The CDR3 DNA is TGTGCCAGCACGCGGGGGACAAACTATGGCTACACCTTC. Its translation: CASTRGTNYGYTF.

The chain is built from TRBV7-6 and TRBJ2-7; the match to TRBD1 covers 8 bases. Germline trimming cut 1 base from V and 4 bases from J; bases unmatched to any gene: 3. CDR3 length: 14 amino acids. Germline V gene sequence: CDR1 SGHVS, CDR2 FNYEAQ. CDR3 amino acids: CASSLVYRGYEQYF. The CDR3 DNA is TGTGCCAGCAGCTTAGTCTACAGGGGGTACGAGCAGTACTTC.

The rearrangement joins TRBV6-4 to TRBJ2-1; possibly TRBD2 for D (6 bases). V was shortened by 0 bases and J by 0 bases, with 6 bases between the two germline ends. This CDR3 contains 15 residues. The V gene's germline CDR1 is MRHNA and CDR2 SNTAGT. Here the CDR3 reads CASSDSEGSYNEQFF. In DNA, the CDR3 is TGTGCCAGCAGTGACTCGGAGGGCTCCTACAATGAGCAGTTCTTC.

The CDR3, as DNA: TGCGCCAGCAGCCAATACTCAGGGCTCTATGGCTACACCTTC. It yields the protein CASSQYSGLYGYTF. The V gene is TRBV4-3, the J gene TRBJ1-2, with TRBD1 as a possible D gene (5 bases). Germline V gene sequence: CDR1 LGHNA, CDR2 YSLEER. Between the trimmed V and J ends, which lost 2 bases and 4 bases, there was a span of 11 bases. This CDR3 is built from 14 residues.

This chain joins TRBV30 and TRBJ1-6; D is perhaps TRBD1 (6 bases). V was shortened by 2 bases and J by 4 bases, with 15 bases between the two germline ends. Germline CDR1 reads GTSNPN; CDR2 reads SVGIG (reference sequence). This CDR3 has 16 amino acids. In nucleotides, the CDR3 is TGTGCCTGGAGTTACCACTTTACAGGGTATAATTCACCCCTCCACTTT. Amino acids: CAWSYHFTGYNSPLHF.

This chain uses TRBV7-3 with TRBJ2-1; 9 bases fit TRBD2. Germline lookup yields CDR1 SGHTA and CDR2 FQGTGA. Trimming at V came to 5 bases and at J to 10 bases, leaving 21 bases not matched to a gene. The CDR3 has 18 amino acids. The CDR3, as DNA: TGTGCCAGCAGCCCGACCCCTACAGGAGCAGCGGGGGGCAGAGAGCAGTTCTTC. The encoded protein is CASSPTPTGAAGGREQFF.